This T cell receptor beta chain came from a study of cytomegalovirus exposure and HLA in healthy donors. As for this clone: Its antigen is not known.

Study-wide findings and caveats: In an earlier analysis, productive rearrangement rates for most beta V segments clustered near 87% or 30%.

The V and J ends lost 2 bases and 5 bases, in that order; junction bases with no gene match: 7. The CDR3 loop spans 16 amino acids. Looked up from germline, CDR1 is SGHRS and CDR2 is YFSETQ. With 60 Vbeta and 13 Jbeta primers, the PCR was carried out. Using immunoSEQ multiplex PCR, the repertoire was profiled, and TCRdb retains in-frame clones only, with some absent. The sample has about 170,000 clones; 80% are singletons. Donors were ostensibly healthy at sampling, although undocumented immune exposures were probable. What was sequenced was PBMCs. This rearrangement joins TRBV5-1 to TRBJ2-5; the match to TRBD2 covers 12 bases. The clonotype originates from a woman aged 50 to 60 in good health and CMV-seropositive. CDR3 sequence reads: CASSLRRLAGVETQYF. CDR3 coding DNA: TGCGCCAGCAGCTTACGCCGACTAGCGGGGGTTGAGACCCAGTACTTC.